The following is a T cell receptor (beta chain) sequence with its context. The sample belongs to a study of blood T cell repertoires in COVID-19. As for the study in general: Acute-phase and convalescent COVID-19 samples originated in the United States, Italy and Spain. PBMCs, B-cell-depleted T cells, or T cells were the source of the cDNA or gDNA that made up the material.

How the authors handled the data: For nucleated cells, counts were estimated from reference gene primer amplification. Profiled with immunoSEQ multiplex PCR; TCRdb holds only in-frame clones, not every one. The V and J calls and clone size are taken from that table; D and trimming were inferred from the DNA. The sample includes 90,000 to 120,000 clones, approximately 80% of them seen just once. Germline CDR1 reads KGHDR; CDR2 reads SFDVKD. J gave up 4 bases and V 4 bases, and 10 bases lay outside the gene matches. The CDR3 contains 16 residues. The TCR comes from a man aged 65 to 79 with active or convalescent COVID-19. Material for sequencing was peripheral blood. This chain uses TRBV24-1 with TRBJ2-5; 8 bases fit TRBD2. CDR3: CATSDSLAEWGETQYF. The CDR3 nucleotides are TGTGCCACCAGTGACTCACTAGCGGAGTGGGGAGAGACCCAGTACTTC.